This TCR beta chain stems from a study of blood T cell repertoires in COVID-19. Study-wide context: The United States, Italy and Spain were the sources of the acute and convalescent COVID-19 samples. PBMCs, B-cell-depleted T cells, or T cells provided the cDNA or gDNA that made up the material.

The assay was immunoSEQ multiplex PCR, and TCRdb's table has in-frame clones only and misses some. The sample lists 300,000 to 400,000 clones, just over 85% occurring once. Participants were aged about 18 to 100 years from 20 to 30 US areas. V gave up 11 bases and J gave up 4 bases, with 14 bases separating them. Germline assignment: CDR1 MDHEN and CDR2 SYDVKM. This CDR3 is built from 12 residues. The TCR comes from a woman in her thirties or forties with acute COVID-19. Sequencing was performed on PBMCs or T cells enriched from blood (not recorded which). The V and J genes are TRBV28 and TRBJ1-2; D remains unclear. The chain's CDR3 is CASERIAYGYTF. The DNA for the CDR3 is TGTGCCTCGGAGAGGATTGCCTATGGCTACACCTTC.